One sample yielded the 14 T cell receptor beta chains listed below, sequenced in a study of graft-versus-host responses after intestinal transplantation. Antigens for these TCRs are unknown. Clones were read by immunoSEQ multiplex PCR, and TCRdb kept only the in-frame ones, dropping some. The table shows tens of thousands of clones, with nearly 90% occurring only once. The source material was unstimulated CD8+ T cells sorted from spleen or lymph node cells, sampled before transplant. The receptor source for this set is a human donor who was the organ donor for an intestinal transplant.

In DNA, the CDR3 is TGTGCCAGCAGCGTGGGACAGGAAAATTATGGCTACACCTTC. Translation gives CASSVGQENYGYTF. The chain recombines TRBV5-6 with TRBJ1-2; TRBD1 agrees at 8 bases. The CDR3 spans 14 residues. V was clipped by 4 bases and J by 5 bases; unmatched bases: 7. Germline V gene lookup returns CDR1 SGHDT and CDR2 YYEEEE.

Details on this clone: Other DNA sequences of this sample code for an identical CDR3. V gene TRBV27 combines with J gene TRBJ1-5; a possible D gene is TRBD1 (5 bases). Germline values: CDR1 MNHEY, CDR2 SMNVEV (reference sequence). CDR3 length: 15 amino acids. V lost 2 bases and J 1 base, leaving 9 bases between the germline ends. CDR3 sequence (DNA): TGTGCCAGCAGTTTAGGGGGGTTCAGCAATCAGCCCCAGCATTTT. Its protein product is CASSLGGFSNQPQHF.

This chain connects TRBV6-6 to TRBJ2-2; 10 positions agree with TRBD2. J gave up 5 bases and V 7 bases, and 4 bases lay outside the gene matches. This CDR3 is 14 amino acids long. Germline V gives CDR1 MNHNY, CDR2 SVGAGI (reference sequence). CDR3 residues: CASKLAGVTGELFF. CDR3 DNA: TGTGCCAGCAAGCTAGCGGGGGTGACCGGGGAGCTGTTTTTT.

This chain links TRBV5-4 with TRBJ2-7; TRBD1 agrees at 8 bases. The CDR3 spans 15 residues. Germline values: CDR1 SGHNT, CDR2 YYREEE (reference sequence). The trim removed 4 bases at V and 0 bases at J, leaving 6 bases unmatched. The CDR3 sequence is CASSKTGVTSYEQYV. As DNA, the CDR3 is TGTGCCAGCAGCAAGACAGGGGTCACCTCCTACGAGCAGTACGTC.

This clone was seen just once. The rearrangement uses TRBV2 and TRBJ1-1, with TRBD1 matching over 12 bases. Unmatched junction bases numbered 13, after V lost 11 bases and J lost 3 bases. This CDR3 is 16 amino acids long. CDR1 is SNHLY and CDR2 is FYNNEI in the germline V gene. In nucleotides, the CDR3 is TGTGCCGTCCGGGACAGGGGGCGCGGATGGGACACTGAAGCTTTCTTT. This gives the protein CAVRDRGRGWDTEAFF. Full variable domain (missing parts from reference TRBV2 and TRBJ1-1): EPEVTQTPSHQVTQMGQEVILRCVPISNHLYFYWYRQILGQKVEFLVSFYNNEISEKSEIFDDQFSVERPDGSNFTLKIRSTKLEDSAMYFCAVRDRGRGWDTEAFFGQGTRLTVV.

The J gene is TRBJ2-2, the V gene TRBV30; 8 positions match TRBD2. The CDR3 is 13 amino acids. V shed 0 bases and J 9 bases; nucleotides not matched to a gene: 3. Per the germline V gene, CDR1 is GTSNPN and CDR2 is SVGIG (reference sequence). The CDR3 DNA follows: TGTGCCTGGAGTGTGGCGGGGGGCAGGGAGCTGTTTTTT. It encodes CAWSVAGGRELFF.

The V and J genes are TRBV2 and TRBJ2-7, with 12 bases lining up with TRBD2. The germline gives CDR1 SNHLY, CDR2 FYNNEI. CDR3 length: 21 amino acids. V was clipped by 3 bases and J by 5 bases; unmatched bases: 23. The CDR3 bases are TGTGCCAGCAGTGAGGGTGTTACTAGCGGGGGGTCCGAGTCCTTTACGGACGAGCAGTACGTC. Its translation is CASSEGVTSGGSESFTDEQYV.

In this sample, this clone turned up a few times. The V gene is TRBV10-1, the J gene TRBJ1-6, with a possible D match to TRBD1 (5 bases). Germline CDR1 reads WNHNN; CDR2 reads SYGVQD (reference sequence). The CDR3 has 14 amino acids. Trimming removed 10 bases from V and 4 bases from J, with 14 bases in between. CDR3 DNA sequence: TGCGCCACCTACTCGCAGGGTTATAATTCACCCCTCCACTTT. Its translation is CATYSQGYNSPLHF.

This rearrangement joins TRBV14 to TRBJ1-5, with 7 bases aligning to TRBD1. The CDR3 contains 13 residues. Germline V CDR1 and CDR2: SGHDN, FVKESK. Unmatched junction bases numbered 6, after V lost 4 bases and J lost 9 bases. The CDR3 region has the DNA TGTGCCAGCAGCCTTACAGGGGTAGGGCCCCAGCATTTT. It encodes CASSLTGVGPQHF.

The chain joins TRBV28 to TRBJ2-3; maybe TRBD1 (6 bases). Germline assignment: CDR1 MDHEN and CDR2 SYDVKM. CDR3 length: 15 amino acids. V was trimmed by 1 base and J by 6 bases, leaving 14 bases between them. In DNA form, the CDR3 reads TGTGCCAGCAGTTTATCTGGGGGCCCCGCCGATACGCAGTATTTT. Translating gives CASSLSGGPADTQYF.

The V and J genes are TRBV9 and TRBJ2-5, with 14 bases fitting TRBD2. V lost 4 bases and J lost 3; bases outside the gene matches: 2. The germline V gene encodes CDR1 SGDLS and CDR2 YYNGEE. The CDR3 has 15 residues. CDR3 in DNA: TGTGCCAGCAGCATGGGACTAGCGGGAGAAGAGACCCAGTACTTC. As protein: CASSMGLAGEETQYF.

The CDR3 DNA reads as TGTGCCAGCAGCTTAGAGTGGCTAGCGGATAGCTCCTACAATGAGCAGTTCTTC. It is translated as CASSLEWLADSSYNEQFF. V is TRBV11-2 and J is TRBJ2-1, with TRBD2 matching 7 bases. The CDR3 has 18 amino acids. The ends lost 0 bases at V and 0 bases at J; junction bases unmatched: 8. From germline, CDR1 is SGHAT and CDR2 FQNNGV.

This chain uses TRBV6-5 with TRBJ1-2, with D possibly TRBD1 on 6 matching bases. The V gene's germline CDR1 is MNHEY and CDR2 SVGAGI. Trimming left V 6 bases short and J 4 bases short, with 12 bases between. The CDR3 covers 13 residues. The CDR3 nucleotides are TGTGCCAGCAGGGCTCAGGGGACCTATGGCTACACCTTC. It yields the protein CASRAQGTYGYTF.

V is TRBV28 and J is TRBJ2-1, with 11 bases identical to TRBD2. The germline gives CDR1 MDHEN, CDR2 SYDVKM. The length of the CDR3 is 16 residues. The ends lost 5 bases at V and 0 bases at J; junction bases unmatched: 3. The CDR3 sequence: CASSRLAGGSYNEQFF. DNA of the CDR3: TGTGCCAGCAGTCGGCTAGCGGGGGGCTCCTACAATGAGCAGTTCTTC.